Below, 29 T cell receptor beta chains from the same sample are listed, as sequenced in a study of CD8 T cells in Susac syndrome (dated by TCRdb to 2018 to 2020). The library came from the immunoSEQ multiplex PCR assay. RNA was extracted using the RNeasy kit, and roughly 0.45 to 1 ug of the RNA was reverse transcribed with random hexamers. TCRdb reprocessed the public reads (quality trimming at Q25 with fastp, clone calling with MiXCR) and kept in-frame beta chains. CDR3 protein duplicates are merged, each entry listing the most common genes and DNA. For this sample there are about 160,000 distinct CDR3 sequences; less than 95% appear just once. The ten largest clones capture over 0.09% of the sample. Sequenced input: CD4+ T cells from PBMCs. The source of these receptors is a human donor with multiple sclerosis.

The chain uses TRBV9 and TRBJ2-7; the D gene is possibly TRBD1 (6 bases). This CDR3 is built from 16 residues. The V gene lost 4 bases and the J gene lost 5 bases, with 22 bases spanning the gap. Germline CDR1 reads SGDLS; CDR2 reads YYNGEE. CDR3 protein: CASSSTPGQNVNEQYF. The CDR3 region has the DNA TGTGCCAGCAGCTCCACTCCCGGACAGAATGTAAACGAGCAGTACTTC.

In this sample, this clonotype turned up once. The rearrangement joins TRBV27 to TRBJ2-1; a possible D gene is TRBD2 (7 bases). In germline, CDR1 is MNHEY, CDR2 SMNVEV (reference sequence). V was shortened by 5 bases and J by 9 bases, with 20 bases between the two germline ends. The CDR3 length is 15 residues. Here the CDR3 DNA reads TGTGCCAGCAGTCGACCGGCGGGGGCTGGGGGTGAGCAGTTCTTC. It encodes CASSRPAGAGGEQFF.

This chain joins TRBV6-5 and TRBJ1-5; D is unclear. The V and J ends lost 7 bases and 0 bases respectively, with 10 bases between them. Germline loops: CDR1 MNHEY, CDR2 SVGAGI. The CDR3 is made up of 14 amino acids. CDR3 amino acids: CASMSLYSNQPQHF. In DNA, the CDR3 is TGTGCCAGCATGTCGCTTTATAGCAATCAGCCCCAGCATTTT.

This chain uses TRBV15 with TRBJ1-1, with 7 bases identical to TRBD1. This CDR3 is 14 amino acids long. Germline V gene sequence: CDR1 LNHNV, CDR2 YYDKDF (reference sequence). The trim removed 7 bases at V and 3 bases at J, leaving 8 bases unmatched. The CDR3 DNA reads as TGTGCCACCAACAGGGGTGGGACGCACACTGAAGCTTTCTTT. It translates to CATNRGGTHTEAFF.

The chain uses TRBV7-9 and TRBJ2-5; the match to TRBD2 covers 7 bases. V dropped 0 bases and J dropped 5; count of bases not matched to a gene: 3. Per germline, CDR1 SEHNR and CDR2 FQNEAQ (reference sequence). CDR3 size: 14 residues. As DNA, the CDR3 is TGTGCCAGCAGCTTAGCGGGGAGGGCCGAGACCCAGTACTTC. Translation: CASSLAGRAETQYF.

V is TRBV4-3 and J is TRBJ1-5; a possible D gene is TRBD1 (5 bases). Trimming stripped 1 base from V and 2 bases from J, with 12 bases between. This CDR3 is built from 16 residues. Germline CDR1 and CDR2: LGHNA and YSLEER. In DNA, the CDR3 is TGCGCCAGCAGCCAAGTATGGGAACAGGGCAATCAGCCCCAGCATTTT. Amino acids: CASSQVWEQGNQPQHF.

The chain is built from TRBV7-2 and TRBJ2-6; D unclear. V gave up 8 bases and J gave up 0 bases, with 5 bases separating them. The CDR3 covers 13 residues. Germline V gene sequence: CDR1 SGHTA, CDR2 FQGNSA. The CDR3 here is CASEYSGANVLTF. CDR3 in DNA: TGTGCCAGCGAATACTCTGGGGCCAACGTCCTGACTTTC.

This sequence joins TRBV10-2 and TRBJ2-7; 9 bases align to TRBD1. The CDR3 contains 15 residues. Germline lookup yields CDR1 WSHSY and CDR2 SAAADI. The trim removed 0 bases at V and 2 bases at J, leaving 2 bases unmatched. This CDR3 is CASSESGTGPYEQYF. The CDR3 nucleotides are TGCGCCAGCAGTGAGTCGGGGACAGGGCCCTACGAGCAGTACTTC.

V and J are TRBV18 and TRBJ2-7; D may be TRBD2 (5 bases). The V end lost 8 bases, the J end lost 5 bases, and 19 bases lay between the germline ends. The CDR3 runs to 14 residues. The germline V gene encodes CDR1 KGHSH and CDR2 LQKENI. CDR3 amino acids: CASIGGLASDEQYF. The CDR3, as DNA: TGTGCCAGCATTGGAGGCCTAGCAAGCGACGAGCAGTACTTC.

This sequence joins TRBV20-1 and TRBJ2-5; 9 nucleotides line up with TRBD1. Germline trimming cut 6 bases from V and 7 bases from J; bases unmatched to any gene: 6. Germline loops: CDR1 DFQATT, CDR2 SNEGSKA (reference sequence). There are 12 residues in the CDR3. This CDR3 reads CSARQGVGTQYF. The CDR3, as DNA: TGCAGTGCCCGACAGGGGGTCGGGACCCAGTACTTC.

The V call is TRBV29-1, the J call TRBJ2-3; weak D call: TRBD1 (5 bases). Looked up from germline, CDR1 is SQVTM and CDR2 is ANQGSEA. The CDR3 is 15 amino acids. Trimming cost V 6 bases and J 1 base, with 17 bases left between them. The CDR3 sequence is CSVQQGLLRTDTQYF. CDR3 DNA: TGCAGCGTCCAGCAGGGATTGCTACGCACAGATACGCAGTATTTT.

The rearrangement links TRBV3-1 to TRBJ2-7; weak D call: TRBD2 (6 bases). Trimming cost V 1 base and J 4 bases, with 11 bases left between them. Looked up from germline, CDR1 is LGHDT and CDR2 is YNNKEL (reference sequence). CDR3 size: 14 residues. In nucleotides, the CDR3 is TGTGCCAGCAGCCAAGTAGCGGAGGTTTACGAGCAGTACTTC. It yields the protein CASSQVAEVYEQYF.

V usage is TRBV2 and J usage is TRBJ2-3; no reliable D call. Germline CDR1 reads SNHLY; CDR2 reads FYNNEI. V was pared by 7 bases and J by 4 bases, with 12 bases between. The CDR3 runs to 13 residues. The CDR3 sequence is CASTLGYPDTQYF. The CDR3 nucleotides read TGTGCCAGCACCCTGGGTTATCCAGATACGCAGTATTTT.

The CDR3 spells CASSLERSEAFF. CDR3 coding DNA: TGCGCCAGCAGCTTGGAAAGGTCTGAAGCTTTCTTT. V gene TRBV5-1 combines with J gene TRBJ1-1; D unclear. V lost 0 bases, J lost 6 bases, and 6 bases lay in between. CDR3 length equals 12 residues. From germline, CDR1 is SGHRS and CDR2 YFSETQ.

The sample holds one count of this clonotype. The CDR3 DNA follows: TGTGCCAGTAGTATAGGTGCGCGTGGAGAGACCCAGTACTTC. The encoded protein is CASSIGARGETQYF. V usage is TRBV19 and J usage is TRBJ2-5; D ambiguous. The germline V gene encodes CDR1 LNHDA and CDR2 SQIVND (reference sequence). Trimming pared 1 base from V and 4 bases from J, leaving 10 bases between. The CDR3 loop spans 14 amino acids.

V and J are TRBV2 and TRBJ2-2, with 11 bases that match TRBD2. With V trimmed by 8 bases and J by 8 bases, 4 bases remained unmatched. CDR3 length equals 13 residues. Germline V gene sequence: CDR1 SNHLY, CDR2 FYNNEI. The CDR3 region has the DNA TGTGCCAGCGGCCTAGCGGGAGGTGGGGAGCTGTTTTTT. Residues: CASGLAGGGELFF. Together with reference TRBV2 and TRBJ2-2, the CDR3 gives the full variable domain: EPEVTQTPSHQVTQMGQEVILRCVPISNHLYFYWYRQILGQKVEFLVSFYNNEISEKSEIFDDQFSVERPDGSNFTLKIRSTKLEDSAMYFCASGLAGGGELFFGEGSRLTVL.

The chain's CDR3 is CASNPGAGGPNEQFF. DNA for the CDR3: TGTGCCAGCAACCCGGGGGCGGGAGGTCCCAATGAGCAGTTCTTC. This chain connects TRBV12-3 or TRBV12-4 to TRBJ2-1, with 8 nucleotides matching TRBD2. V lost 7 bases, J lost 6 bases, and 11 bases stayed unmatched. The CDR3 is 15 residues long.

The chain employs TRBV15 and TRBJ1-4; possible D gene TRBD1, 5 bases. The V end lost 0 bases, the J end lost 4 bases, and 12 bases lay between the germline ends. Germline-derived CDR1 and CDR2 are LNHNV and YYDKDF (reference sequence). The CDR3 spans 16 residues. In DNA form, the CDR3 reads TGTGCCACCAGCAGAGATGCCGGGACCGGTAATGAAAAACTGTTTTTT. Translated: CATSRDAGTGNEKLFF.

The gene calls are TRBV5-1 and TRBJ1-2; D remains ambiguous. Germline V gives CDR1 SGHRS, CDR2 YFSETQ. Trimming removed 2 bases at V and 6 bases at J, with 17 bases between. There are 15 residues in the CDR3. CDR3 amino acids: CASSFKDALGHGYTF. CDR3 bases: TGCGCCAGCAGCTTCAAGGACGCCCTTGGGCATGGCTACACCTTC. Looking up the rest from reference TRBV5-1 and TRBJ1-2 gives the full variable domain: KAGVTQTPRYLIKTRGQQVTLSCSPISGHRSVSWYQQTPGQGLQFLFEYFSETQRNKGNFPGRFSGRQFSNSRSEMNVSTLELGDSALYLCASSFKDALGHGYTFGSGTRLTVV.

The chain uses TRBV3-1 and TRBJ1-5; D might be TRBD1 (5 bases). The germline V gene has CDR1 LGHDT and CDR2 YNNKEL (reference sequence). The CDR3 is made up of 12 amino acids. With 5 bases removed from V and 7 bases from J, the gap between germline ends came to 9 bases. This CDR3 is CASSLQGQPQHF. The CDR3 region has the DNA TGTGCCAGCAGCTTGCAGGGACAGCCCCAGCATTTT.

The chain employs TRBV20-1 and TRBJ2-7, with 8 bases that match TRBD1. The V segment lost 5 bases and the J segment 5 bases; nucleotides outside the gene matches: 17. Looked up from germline, CDR1 is DFQATT and CDR2 is SNEGSKA (reference sequence). This CDR3 has 16 residues. The CDR3 protein is CSAVGQGAVGGDEQYF. CDR3 nucleotides: TGCAGTGCTGTCGGACAGGGCGCCGTTGGGGGTGACGAGCAGTACTTC.

This clonotype appeared once. The rearrangement uses TRBV29-1 and TRBJ2-3; 7 bases line up with TRBD1. The V gene's germline CDR1 is SQVTM and CDR2 ANQGSEA. V dropped 4 bases and J dropped 10; count of bases not matched to a gene: 5. This CDR3 has 11 residues. The CDR3 coding sequence is TGCAGCGTTGGACAGGGCCCATCGCAGTATTTT. Translated: CSVGQGPSQYF.

The chain couples TRBV19 to TRBJ2-7, with 8 nucleotides matching TRBD2. Germline CDR1 and CDR2: LNHDA and SQIVND (reference sequence). The CDR3 is made up of 13 amino acids. V was pared by 8 bases and J by 5 bases, with 8 bases of the junction left unmatched. The CDR3, as DNA: TGTGCCAGTTCCGGGACTAGGTCAAACGAGCAGTACTTC. Its protein product is CASSGTRSNEQYF.

The chain has TRBV29-1 and TRBJ2-2, with no clear D. Germline CDR1 and CDR2: SQVTM and ANQGSEA. The CDR3 contains 12 residues. Trimming shortened V by 6 bases and J by 5 bases, and 10 bases separated the two germline ends. DNA of the CDR3: TGCAGCGTCCAAGGACCTACCGGGGAGCTGTTTTTT. Amino acid sequence: CSVQGPTGELFF.

This sequence joins TRBV12-3 or TRBV12-4 and TRBJ2-1; D is uncertain. CDR3 length equals 11 residues. V was cut by 6 bases and J by 8 bases, with 8 bases left in between. This chain's CDR3 is CASSHRDEQFF. DNA for the CDR3: TGTGCCAGCAGCCACCGGGATGAGCAGTTCTTC.

This clonotype was counted a single time. In DNA form, the CDR3 reads TGTGCCAGCAGTCAACTGACAGCTGAAGCTTTCTTT. The encoded protein is CASSQLTAEAFF. This rearrangement joins TRBV28 to TRBJ1-1; perhaps TRBD1 as D (5 bases). The germline gives CDR1 MDHEN, CDR2 SYDVKM. Trimming pared 5 bases from V and 6 bases from J, leaving 10 bases between. The CDR3 loop spans 12 amino acids.

The chain couples TRBV30 to TRBJ2-1, with TRBD2 as a possible D gene (6 bases). The CDR3 runs to 14 residues. Germline V lookup: CDR1 GTSNPN, CDR2 SVGIG (reference sequence). The V gene lost 3 bases and the J gene lost 6 bases, with 15 bases spanning the gap. The CDR3 DNA sequence: TGTGCCTGGAGGTTGGGCGGGGTCCCCAATGAGCAGTTCTTC. Protein product: CAWRLGGVPNEQFF.

The chain uses TRBV5-4 and TRBJ2-1; 7 bases fit TRBD1. Germline CDR1 SGHNT, CDR2 YYREEE (reference sequence). The CDR3 is 15 amino acids. Losses at the gene ends were 6 bases for V and 10 bases for J; bases not matched to a gene: 16. This CDR3 reads CASTSGRVRDSEQFF. For the CDR3, the DNA is TGTGCCAGCACCTCGGGACGCGTAAGGGACAGCGAGCAGTTCTTC.

The chain carries TRBV6-1 and TRBJ1-1; unclear D gene. Germline lookup yields CDR1 MNHNS and CDR2 SASEGT. The V end lost 3 bases, the J end lost 5 bases, and 13 bases lay between the germline ends. The CDR3 extends over 14 amino acids. CDR3 sequence (DNA): TGTGCCAGCAGTGAGACCTTGGGCAGAACTGAAGCTTTCTTT. Translation gives CASSETLGRTEAFF.